The clone carrying this T cell receptor (beta chain) was found many times. Its antigen is undetermined. The study profiled TCR beta VDJ and CDR3 using genomic DNA as template. TCRdb recomputed calls from the reads with MiXCR, one row per CDR3 protein. In the table there are more than 100,000 distinct CDR3 sequences, roughly two fifths of which are singletons. This record belongs to a study of CD8+CD57+ T cells in acquired aplastic anemia. The wider study: There were roughly 10 million reads, on average, for CD4+ cells from healthy donors.

Findings of the study overall: Researchers report that about 29 CD8+ CDR3 sequences appeared in both patients and controls. Researchers reported that CD8+ Simpson's diversity was not significantly different in patients versus controls.

The V end was cut by 7 bases, the J end by 13 bases, with 16 bases between. The CDR3 contains 11 residues. Germline-derived CDR1 and CDR2 are SNHLY and FYNNEI. The J gene is TRBJ1-1, the V gene TRBV2, with D maybe TRBD1 (5 bases). Sequenced sample: sorted CD4+, CD8+, or CD8+CD57+ T cells (not recorded which) from PBMCs. The TCR originated in a human donor in good health, serving as a control. The CDR3 sequence: CASILDIKGFF. The DNA for the CDR3 is TGTGCCAGCATTCTGGACATTAAAGGTTTCTTT.